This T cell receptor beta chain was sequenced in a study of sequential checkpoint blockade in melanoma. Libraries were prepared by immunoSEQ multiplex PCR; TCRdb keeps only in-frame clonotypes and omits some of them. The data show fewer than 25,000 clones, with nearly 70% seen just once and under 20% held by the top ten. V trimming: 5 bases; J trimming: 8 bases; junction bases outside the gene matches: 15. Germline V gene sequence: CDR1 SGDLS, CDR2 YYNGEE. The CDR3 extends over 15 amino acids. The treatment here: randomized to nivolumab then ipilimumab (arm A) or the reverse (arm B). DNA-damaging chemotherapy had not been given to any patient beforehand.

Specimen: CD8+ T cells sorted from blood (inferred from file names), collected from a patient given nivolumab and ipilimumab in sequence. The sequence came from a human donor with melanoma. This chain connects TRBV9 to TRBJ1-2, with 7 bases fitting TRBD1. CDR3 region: CASSSMDRPLGGYTF. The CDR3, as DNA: TGTGCCAGCAGTTCAATGGACAGGCCCTTAGGGGGCTACACCTTC.